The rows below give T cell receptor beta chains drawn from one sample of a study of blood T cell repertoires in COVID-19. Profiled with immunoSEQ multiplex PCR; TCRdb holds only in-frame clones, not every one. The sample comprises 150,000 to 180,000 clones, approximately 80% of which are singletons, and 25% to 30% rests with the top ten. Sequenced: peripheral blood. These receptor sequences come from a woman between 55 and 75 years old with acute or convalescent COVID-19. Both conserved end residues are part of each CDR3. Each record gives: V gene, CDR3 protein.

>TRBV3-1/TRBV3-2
CASSPGTGGLYSNQPQHF
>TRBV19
CASSMARNYGYTF
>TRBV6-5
CASSYSAGYSGELFF
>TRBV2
CASRPGEDTEAFF
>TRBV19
CASSPRRDRGWVATEAFF
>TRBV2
CASRPPETGSNEKLFF
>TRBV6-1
CASSEGTSGGNGAQYF
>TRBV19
CASSISGQPNLYGYTF
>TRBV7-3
CASSLTSVADTQYF
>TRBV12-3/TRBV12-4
CASSFSGNTIYF
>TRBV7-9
CASSFDRVDGYTF
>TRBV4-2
CASSQDLTGGLNEQFF
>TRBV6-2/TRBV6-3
CASSYGAGGQNEQFF
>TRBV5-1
CASSLGGGLNEQFF
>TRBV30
CAWGPWQGGYEQYF
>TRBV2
CASSEFGATNEKLFF
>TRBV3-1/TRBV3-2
CASSQYSSEAFF
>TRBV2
CASSEGDRGGTEAFF
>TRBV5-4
CASSFYDRGGGYTF
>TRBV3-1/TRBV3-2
CASSHRGELFF
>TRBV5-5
CASSFQRDTGLRYGYTF
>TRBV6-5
CASSWGTARHNSPLHF
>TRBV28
CASSLASTGVSPLHF
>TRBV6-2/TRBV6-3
CASSTGSNSPLHF
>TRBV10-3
CAISGGAGVNTEAFF